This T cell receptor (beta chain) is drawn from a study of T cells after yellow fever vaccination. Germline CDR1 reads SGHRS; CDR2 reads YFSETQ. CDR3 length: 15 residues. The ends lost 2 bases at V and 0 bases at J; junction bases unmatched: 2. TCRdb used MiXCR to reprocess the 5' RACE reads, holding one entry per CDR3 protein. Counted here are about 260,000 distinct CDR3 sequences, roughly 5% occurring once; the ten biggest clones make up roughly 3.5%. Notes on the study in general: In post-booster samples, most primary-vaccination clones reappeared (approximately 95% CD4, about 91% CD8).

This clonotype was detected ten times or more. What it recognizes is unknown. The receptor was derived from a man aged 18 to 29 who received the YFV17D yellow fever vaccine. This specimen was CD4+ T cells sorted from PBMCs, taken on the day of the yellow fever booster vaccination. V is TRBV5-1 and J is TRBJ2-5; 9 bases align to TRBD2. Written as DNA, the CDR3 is TGCGCCAGCAGCTTACTAGCGGGTCACCAAGAGACCCAGTACTTC. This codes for CASSLLAGHQETQYF.